This entry lists 9 T cell receptor beta chains sequenced from one sample in a study of blood T cell repertoires in COVID-19. The assay was immunoSEQ multiplex PCR, and TCRdb's table has in-frame clones only and misses some. This table holds under 250,000 clones, 86% found once. The material sequenced was peripheral blood. All receptors derive from a woman aged 55 to 70 who had recovered from COVID-19.

This clone was counted between two and nine times. The chain employs TRBV29-1 and TRBJ1-3; D unresolved. CDR1 is SQVTM, CDR2 ANQGSEA, per germline. This CDR3 is built from 11 residues. Trimming removed 3 bases at V and 4 bases at J, with 4 bases between. The CDR3 sequence is CSVDRGNTIYF. The CDR3 nucleotides are TGCAGCGTTGACAGAGGAAACACCATATATTTT. Filled out from reference TRBV29-1 and TRBJ1-3, the complete variable domain reads SAVISQKPSRDICQRGTSLTIQCQVDSQVTMMFWYRQQPGQSLTLIATANQGSEATYESGFVIDKFPISRPNLTFSTLTVSNMSPEDSSIYLCSVDRGNTIYFGEGSWLTVV.

The chain carries TRBV5-5 and TRBJ1-2; 8 bases map to TRBD1. CDR1 and CDR2 from the germline V gene are SGHKS and YYEKEE (reference sequence). The CDR3 loop spans 15 amino acids. The trim removed 6 bases at V and 3 bases at J, leaving 10 bases unmatched. CDR3 DNA: TGTGCCAGCACTCCCTCGGCAGGGGGCTACTATGGCTACACCTTC. Its translation is CASTPSAGGYYGYTF.

The rearrangement uses TRBV19 and TRBJ2-7; D remains ambiguous. Deletions cut 0 bases from V and 4 bases from J, with 7 bases between. This CDR3 has 13 amino acids. Germline V gene lookup returns CDR1 LNHDA and CDR2 SQIVND (reference sequence). CDR3 amino acids: CASSIDGQYEQYF. CDR3 nucleotide sequence: TGTGCCAGTAGTATAGATGGTCAGTACGAGCAGTACTTC.

The rearrangement links TRBV19 to TRBJ2-7; TRBD1 matches at 9 bases. CDR1 and CDR2 (germline): LNHDA, SQIVND (reference sequence). V gave up 6 bases and J gave up 4 bases; unmatched junction bases: 7. This CDR3 is built from 14 residues. The CDR3 DNA follows: TGTGCCAGTAGAAGGACAGGGGCTCAGTACGAGCAGTACTTC. Protein sequence: CASRRTGAQYEQYF.

The chain employs TRBV28 and TRBJ1-5; 8 bases line up with TRBD1. V shed 8 bases and J 2 bases; nucleotides not matched to a gene: 8. Germline assignment: CDR1 MDHEN and CDR2 SYDVKM. The CDR3 is 15 amino acids. CDR3 in amino acids: CASGTGGDGNQPQHF. The CDR3 DNA reads TGTGCCAGCGGCACAGGGGGGGATGGCAATCAGCCCCAGCATTTT.

The gene calls are TRBV4-2 and TRBJ1-1; D call uncertain. CDR1 is LGHNA, CDR2 YNFKEQ, per germline. V was trimmed by 0 bases and J by 4 bases, leaving 9 bases between them. The length of the CDR3 is 14 residues. CDR3 in amino acids: CASSQEAGGTEAFF. DNA for the CDR3: TGTGCCAGCAGCCAAGAGGCGGGCGGCACTGAAGCTTTCTTT.

This chain joins TRBV4-3 and TRBJ1-1; 9 positions agree with TRBD1. V dropped 2 bases and J dropped 7; count of bases not matched to a gene: 2. CDR1 is LGHNA and CDR2 is YSLEER in the germline V gene. CDR3 length equals 13 residues. The DNA for the CDR3 is TGCGCCAGCAGCCAAAACAGGGGGCTTGAAGCTTTCTTT. It translates to CASSQNRGLEAFF.

The gene calls are TRBV7-6 and TRBJ1-6; perhaps TRBD1 as D (5 bases). V was pared by 2 bases and J by 7 bases, with 18 bases between. CDR1 is SGHVS, CDR2 FNYEAQ, per germline. CDR3 length equals 17 residues. CDR3 loop: CASSLIQGGAGNSPLHF. CDR3 DNA: TGTGCCAGCAGCTTAATCCAGGGCGGGGCGGGGAATTCACCCCTCCACTTT.

The chain is built from TRBV7-3 and TRBJ1-2; 12 bases are shared with TRBD1. In germline, CDR1 is SGHTA, CDR2 FQGTGA. V was pared by 3 bases and J by 8 bases, with 10 bases of the junction left unmatched. This CDR3 is built from 16 residues. CDR3 residues: CASSFARDRGRLGYTF. In nucleotides, the CDR3 is TGTGCCAGCAGCTTCGCCCGGGACAGGGGGCGCTTAGGCTACACCTTC.